This entry concerns a single T cell receptor beta chain. Its antigen is undetermined. The source of the sample is a study of T cells in Graves' hyperthyroidism and ophthalmopathy. Study-wide results and caveats: Blood also carried most thyroid clonotypes expanded above 0.001.

The germline CDR1 and CDR2 sequences are LGHNA and YNFKEQ. Trimming removed 7 bases from V and 0 bases from J, with 16 bases in between. CDR3 length equals 16 residues. It was RNA transcripts that yielded the amplified TCR beta CDR3 regions. Researchers ran a first-round RT-PCR on the TCR CDR3 using the HTBI primer set. MiXCR, applied by TCRdb to the multiplex PCR reads, yields one record per CDR3 protein. The repertoire holds some 720,000 distinct CDR3 sequences, with over 15% as singletons. Sequences were obtained from blood. V is TRBV4-2 and J is TRBJ2-1; perhaps TRBD2 as D (6 bases). The TCR comes from a man younger than 35 with Graves' hyperthyroidism. The CDR3: CASNPARGSSYNEQFF. The CDR3 DNA reads as TGTGCCAGCAACCCAGCCCGGGGGAGCTCCTACAATGAGCAGTTCTTC.